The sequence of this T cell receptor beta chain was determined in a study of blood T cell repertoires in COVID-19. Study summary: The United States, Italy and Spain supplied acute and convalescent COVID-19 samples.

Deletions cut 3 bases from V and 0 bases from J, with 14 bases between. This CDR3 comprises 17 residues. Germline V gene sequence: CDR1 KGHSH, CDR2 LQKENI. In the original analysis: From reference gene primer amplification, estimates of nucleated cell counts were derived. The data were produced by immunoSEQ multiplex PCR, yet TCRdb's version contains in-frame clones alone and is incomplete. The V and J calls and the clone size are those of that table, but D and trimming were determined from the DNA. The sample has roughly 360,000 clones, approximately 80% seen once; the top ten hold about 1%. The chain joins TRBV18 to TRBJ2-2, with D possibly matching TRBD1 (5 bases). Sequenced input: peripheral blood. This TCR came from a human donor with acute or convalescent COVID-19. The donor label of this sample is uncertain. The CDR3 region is CASSPNSDSPNTGELFF. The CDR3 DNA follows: TGTGCCAGCTCACCCAATAGTGACAGCCCGAACACCGGGGAGCTGTTTTTT.